This is a list of T cell receptor beta chains from one sample in a study of T cells after yellow fever vaccination. TCRdb reprocessed the 5' RACE reads via MiXCR and lists one record per CDR3 protein. Of about 330,000 distinct CDR3 sequences listed, around 7% are singletons. Sequencing was performed on PBMCs, taken more than 35 days after the first yellow fever vaccination. The receptor source for this set is a man between 18 and 35 years old who received the YFV17D yellow fever vaccine. Both conserved end residues are part of each CDR3. The D gene is left open where the match is weak. Clone size is shown for a subset of rows, as once, few, many or a class of expanded clone.

D gene,clone size,J gene,V gene,CDR3 DNA,CDR3 protein
.,few,TRBJ1-5,TRBV12-3/TRBV12-4,TGTGCCAGCACCGTCCACGGGGGTAGCAATCAGCCCCAGCATTTT,CASTVHGGSNQPQHF
.,.,TRBJ2-3,TRBV6-2/TRBV6-3,TGTGCCAGCAGTTACCCCCTTGGCACAGATACGCAGTATTTT,CASSYPLGTDTQYF
TRBD1,.,TRBJ2-2,TRBV27,TGTGCCAGCAGTTGGACAGGGAACGGCGGGGAGCTGTTTTTT,CASSWTGNGGELFF
.,many,TRBJ2-6,TRBV5-6,TGTGCCATCCGAGTGACAGACGAGGCCAACGTCCTGACTTTC,CAIRVTDEANVLTF
.,few,TRBJ2-3,TRBV5-1,TGCGCCAGCAGCTTGCTAGCAACGAGCACAGATACGCAGTATTTT,CASSLLATSTDTQYF
TRBD1,many,TRBJ1-2,TRBV4-2,TGTGCCAGCAGCCCATCCGGGACAGGGGCCTATGGCTACACCTTC,CASSPSGTGAYGYTF
.,.,TRBJ2-4,TRBV6-1,TGTGCCAGCAGGGGATTACAGGGCCAAAGAGCCAAAAACATTCAGTACTTC,CASRGLQGQRAKNIQYF
.,.,TRBJ1-1,TRBV5-4,TGTGCCAGCAGTTACCCCTCGGGGACCGAAGCTTTCTTT,CASSYPSGTEAFF
TRBD1,.,TRBJ1-1,TRBV27,TGTGCCAGCAGTTCCCCTCTCTCCGGGACAGTGGGGAGCACTGAAGCTTTCTTT,CASSSPLSGTVGSTEAFF
.,.,TRBJ2-2,TRBV6-4,TGTGCCAGCAGTGACTCTGGCAAGTCCGGGGAGCTGTTTTTT,CASSDSGKSGELFF
TRBD2,.,TRBJ2-3,TRBV12-3/TRBV12-4,TGTGCCAGCAGTTTAGAAACTAGCGGGGGGGTTTCACCCACAGATACGCAGTATTTT,CASSLETSGGVSPTDTQYF
TRBD1,few,TRBJ2-2,TRBV6-2/TRBV6-3,TGTGCCAGCAGTTATGAGGACAGGACCGGGGAGCTGTTTTTT,CASSYEDRTGELFF
TRBD2,few,TRBJ2-7,TRBV5-1,TGCGCCAGCAGCCGGACTAGCAGGGAGATGCAGTACTTC,CASSRTSREMQYF
TRBD2,many,TRBJ2-3,TRBV7-2,TGTGCCAGCAGCCCAGAGGGGTTTTGGGGGGGGGATACGCAGTATTTT,CASSPEGFWGGDTQYF
.,many,TRBJ1-1,TRBV12-3/TRBV12-4,TGTGCCAGCAGTTTAGGTTCAGGGGCCATGAACACTGAAGCTTTCTTT,CASSLGSGAMNTEAFF
.,few,TRBJ2-7,TRBV5-6,TGTGCCAGCAGCCAGCCGGGTATGGACCACTACGAGCAGTACTTC,CASSQPGMDHYEQYF
.,few,TRBJ2-2,TRBV7-7,TGTGCTAGCAGCCCCTCACCCTTTACTAACACCGGGGAGCTGTTTTTT,CASSPSPFTNTGELFF
TRBD1,few,TRBJ2-1,TRBV6-1,TGTGCCAGCTGCCCCGGCGGGACAGGGAACTATGAGCAGTTCTTC,CASCPGGTGNYEQFF
.,.,TRBJ2-2,TRBV12-3/TRBV12-4,TGTGCCAGCAGTTTACAGGACCTCACCGGGGAGCTGTTTTTT,CASSLQDLTGELFF
.,few,TRBJ1-2,TRBV2,TGTGCCAGCAGTGAAATCCAGGGCATCTATGGCTACACCTTC,CASSEIQGIYGYTF
.,few,TRBJ2-3,TRBV19,TGTGCCAGTAGTCCCCTCTCTGGGGGGATCACAGATACGCAGTATTTT,CASSPLSGGITDTQYF
.,.,TRBJ1-2,TRBV29-1,TGCAGCGTCTTTGAGAGCGGCTATGGCTACACCTTC,CSVFESGYGYTF
TRBD2,.,TRBJ2-3,TRBV28,TGTGCCAGCAGGGGGACTACCTCACAGTATTTT,CASRGTTSQYF
TRBD1,many,TRBJ2-7,TRBV15,TGTGCCACCGCCTGGGGACAGGGATACGAGCAGTACTTC,CATAWGQGYEQYF
TRBD2,.,TRBJ2-1,TRBV7-3,TGTGCCAGCAGCCGGAATAGCGGGGACCTCGGGGAGCAGTTCTTC,CASSRNSGDLGEQFF
.,many,TRBJ2-3,TRBV4-3,TGCGCCAGCAGCCAAGAACCGTTCACAGATACGCAGTATTTT,CASSQEPFTDTQYF
.,few,TRBJ2-5,TRBV6-1,TGTGCCAGCAGTCAGATAGCGGAAAAAAAGACCCAGTACTTC,CASSQIAEKKTQYF
.,.,TRBJ1-6,TRBV2,TGTGCCAGCAGTCTTCCGGGACCCCGGAGCTCCTATAATTCACCCCTCCACTTT,CASSLPGPRSSYNSPLHF
.,few,TRBJ2-1,TRBV20-1,TGCAGTGCTAGGTCCAACCTAGGGGGCAATGAGCAGTTCTTC,CSARSNLGGNEQFF
TRBD1,few,TRBJ2-1,TRBV5-4,TGTGCCAGCAGCTTGCAGACAGGGGCCTACAATGAGCAGTTCTTC,CASSLQTGAYNEQFF
.,.,TRBJ1-5,TRBV18,TGTGCCAGCTCGTTGACGGTTAGTAGCAATCAGCCCCAGCATTTT,CASSLTVSSNQPQHF
TRBD2,.,TRBJ2-3,TRBV27,TGTGCCAGCAGTTTAGCGGGGGGGCCGATCGATACGCAGTATTTT,CASSLAGGPIDTQYF
.,many,TRBJ2-2,TRBV4-3,TGCGCCAGCAGCCCTACAGGGGGGGGCACCGGGGAGCTGTTTTTT,CASSPTGGGTGELFF
.,few,TRBJ2-7,TRBV25-1,TGTGCCAGCAGTGAATTGGCAGGCAGGGCCGGCTACGAGCAGTACTTC,CASSELAGRAGYEQYF
TRBD2,few,TRBJ2-1,TRBV24-1,TGTGCCACCAGTGATTTACGGAAGGACCTAGTCTCCCCGGGGGGGCAGTTCTTC,CATSDLRKDLVSPGGQFF
.,.,TRBJ2-7,TRBV29-1,TGCAGCGTTGCTGGGGACACCTACGAGCAGTACTTC,CSVAGDTYEQYF
.,.,TRBJ1-1,TRBV4-1,TGCGCCAGCAGCCAAGTTACAGGCATGAACACTGAAGCTTTCTTT,CASSQVTGMNTEAFF
.,few,TRBJ2-7,TRBV6-2/TRBV6-3,TGTGCCAGCAGTTACGGGGTTGAGCGCGAGCAGTACTTC,CASSYGVEREQYF
TRBD1,.,TRBJ2-6,TRBV6-1,TGTGCCAGCAGGCTAGGGGGGACAGGGTTCTCTGGGGCCAACGTCCTGACTTTC,CASRLGGTGFSGANVLTF
.,.,TRBJ1-1,TRBV5-1,TGCGCCAGCAGCGGGGGGGATAGCACTGAAGCTTTCTTT,CASSGGDSTEAFF
TRBD1,few,TRBJ2-3,TRBV5-1,TGCGCCAGCAGCTTGGGCCCCCGGGACAGGGGAACAGATACGCAGTATTTT,CASSLGPRDRGTDTQYF
TRBD1,.,TRBJ2-3,TRBV4-3,TGCGCCAGCAGCCAAGATAGACAGGGGGTAGATACGCAGTATTTT,CASSQDRQGVDTQYF
TRBD1,few,TRBJ1-5,TRBV6-4,TGTGCCAGCAGACAGGCGACAGGGAATGCGGATCAGCCCCAGCATTTT,CASRQATGNADQPQHF
TRBD2,many,TRBJ2-5,TRBV28,TGTGCCAGCAGTCTGGGACTAGCGACCGGCGAGACCCAGTACTTC,CASSLGLATGETQYF
TRBD2,many,TRBJ2-1,TRBV29-1,TGCAGCGTTTTTAAGGGGTCGGGGGGTGAGCAGTTCTTC,CSVFKGSGGEQFF
.,many,TRBJ2-5,TRBV18,TGTGCCAGCTCACATCCAGAGGGGACCCAGTACTTC,CASSHPEGTQYF
.,many,TRBJ2-3,TRBV14,TGTGCCAGCAGCAAGACTCGGACAGATACGCAGTATTTT,CASSKTRTDTQYF
.,few,TRBJ1-5,TRBV7-2,TGTGCCAGCAGCTGGGTCAACAATCAGCCCCAGCATTTT,CASSWVNNQPQHF
.,few,TRBJ2-5,TRBV3-1,TGTGCCAGCAGCCCTCGGACGAATCAAGAGACCCAGTACTTC,CASSPRTNQETQYF
.,few,TRBJ1-5,TRBV4-3,TGCGCCAGCAGCCAAGTTTGGCCCACAACCAATCAGCCCCAGCATTTT,CASSQVWPTTNQPQHF
.,.,TRBJ1-5,TRBV6-2/TRBV6-3,TGTGCCAGCAGTTACTACCCAGGGCAAAGCAATCAGCCCCAGCATTTT,CASSYYPGQSNQPQHF
.,few,TRBJ2-5,TRBV4-3,TGCGCCAGCAGCCAAGATCCAGGGGACCCTTGGGCGTACCAGTACTTC,CASSQDPGDPWAYQYF
TRBD1,many,TRBJ2-7,TRBV18,TGTGCCAGCTCACCATTAGGACAGGCAAGCTCCTACGAGCAGTACTTC,CASSPLGQASSYEQYF
TRBD2,few,TRBJ2-5,TRBV20-1,TGCAGTGCTAGAGATCCCCGTCTAGCGGGGATAGAGACCCAGTACTTC,CSARDPRLAGIETQYF
.,few,TRBJ1-6,TRBV4-3,TGCGCCAGCAGCCAAGCGGGACCACCCCTCCACTTT,CASSQAGPPLHF
.,.,TRBJ1-5,TRBV10-3,TGTGCCATCAGAGAACCCAATCAGCCCCAGCATTTT,CAIREPNQPQHF
.,.,TRBJ2-1,TRBV11-2,TGTGCCAGCAGCTTACTAATGTTTCAGGGGAATGAGCAGTTCTTC,CASSLLMFQGNEQFF
.,.,TRBJ1-1,TRBV6-2/TRBV6-3,TGTGCCAGCATCCCTCAGGGGTACACTGAAGCTTTCTTT,CASIPQGYTEAFF
.,few,TRBJ1-1,TRBV6-5,TGTGCCAGCAGTTACCCGGCCCTTCAGGTCACTGAAGCTTTCTTT,CASSYPALQVTEAFF